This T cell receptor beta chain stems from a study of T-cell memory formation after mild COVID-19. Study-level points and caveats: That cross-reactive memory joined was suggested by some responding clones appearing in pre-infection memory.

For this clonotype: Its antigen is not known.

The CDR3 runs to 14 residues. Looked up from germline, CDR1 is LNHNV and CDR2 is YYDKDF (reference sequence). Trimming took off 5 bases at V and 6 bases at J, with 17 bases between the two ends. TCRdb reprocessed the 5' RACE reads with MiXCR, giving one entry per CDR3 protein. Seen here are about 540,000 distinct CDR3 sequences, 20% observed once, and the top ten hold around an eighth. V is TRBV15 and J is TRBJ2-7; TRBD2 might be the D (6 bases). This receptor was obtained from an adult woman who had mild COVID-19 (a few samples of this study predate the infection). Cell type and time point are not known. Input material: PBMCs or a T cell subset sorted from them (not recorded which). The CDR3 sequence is CATSLGGITGEQYF. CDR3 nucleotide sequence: TGTGCCACCAGCCTCGGAGGGATCACGGGCGAGCAGTACTTC.